Following are 17 T cell receptor beta chains from one sample sequenced in a study of identical twins. TCRdb itself ran the 5' RACE reads through MiXCR, one entry per CDR3 protein. The table shows some 690,000 distinct CDR3 sequences, with over 20% occurring only once. These data were likewise used in another study, on T cells expressing NK-cell markers.

The specimen was PBMCs. These receptors were taken from a woman younger than 35 in good health.

This clonotype occurred a few times. The V call is TRBV7-9, the J call TRBJ2-2, with a weak D call TRBD2 (6 bases). Trimming cost V 3 bases and J 1 base, with 15 bases left between them. This CDR3 comprises 17 residues. Germline V gene sequence: CDR1 SEHNR, CDR2 FQNEAQ (reference sequence). Written as DNA, the CDR3 is TGTGCCAGCAGCTTTAGGTCTAGCGCCGTGAACACCGGGGAGCTGTTTTTT. Protein product: CASSFRSSAVNTGELFF.

J is TRBJ2-7 and V is TRBV5-1, with 7 bases identical to TRBD1. The CDR3 consists of 16 residues. Trimming took 1 base from V and 3 from J; bases not matched to a gene: 10. Germline CDR1 SGHRS, CDR2 YFSETQ. CDR3 sequence (DNA): TGCGCCAGCAGCTTGCTTCTACAGGGGTCGAGCTACGAGCAGTACTTC. Translating gives CASSLLLQGSSYEQYF.

This sequence joins TRBV29-1 and TRBJ2-2, with D possibly matching TRBD1 (5 bases). Germline V lookup: CDR1 SQVTM, CDR2 ANQGSEA. This CDR3 is built from 14 residues. Trimming removed 5 bases at V and 8 bases at J, with 18 bases between. The CDR3 nucleotides read TGCAGCGTTACGGACACCGGAGCGCGAGGGGAGCTGTTTTTT. Its translation is CSVTDTGARGELFF.

This clonotype has only a few counts. The DNA for the CDR3 is TGCGCCAGCAGCTTGGCCGCTAGCGGGGGGGATGAGCAGTTCTTC. This encodes CASSLAASGGDEQFF. The chain employs TRBV5-1 and TRBJ2-1; 12 nucleotides line up with TRBD2. Germline CDR1 reads SGHRS; CDR2 reads YFSETQ. V shed 0 bases and J 8 bases; nucleotides not matched to a gene: 3. The CDR3 loop spans 15 amino acids.

The V call is TRBV13, the J call TRBJ2-5, with a weak D call TRBD2 (5 bases). Germline-derived CDR1 and CDR2 are PRHDT and FYEKMQ (reference sequence). The CDR3 sequence is 15 residues long. Trimming stripped 4 bases from V and 4 bases from J, with 16 bases between. CDR3 residues: CASSSTRTSSETQYF. CDR3 bases: TGTGCCAGCAGCTCGACGCGAACTAGTTCAGAGACCCAGTACTTC.

This clonotype was detected only a few times. The rearrangement joins TRBV7-9 to TRBJ2-1; D unclear. Per germline, CDR1 SEHNR and CDR2 FQNEAQ (reference sequence). V gave up 2 bases and J gave up 5 bases, with 10 bases separating them. The CDR3 consists of 14 residues. As DNA, the CDR3 is TGTGCCAGCAGCTTAAGTAACGCACACAATGAGCAGTTCTTC. It codes for CASSLSNAHNEQFF.

The chain carries TRBV19 and TRBJ2-6, with D possibly TRBD1 on 6 matching bases. V was cut by 8 bases and J by 0 bases, with 8 bases left in between. Per germline, CDR1 LNHDA and CDR2 SQIVND (reference sequence). The CDR3 has 14 amino acids. The CDR3 reads CASGTSSGANVLTF. CDR3 nucleotide sequence: TGTGCCAGTGGGACATCCTCTGGGGCCAACGTCCTGACTTTC.

This clonotype was observed a few times. The chain uses TRBV20-1 and TRBJ2-4, with D perhaps assigned TRBD1 or TRBD2 (5 bases each). Germline CDR1 reads DFQATT; CDR2 reads SNEGSKA (reference sequence). The CDR3 is 11 residues long. The V end lost 3 bases, the J end lost 11 bases, and 11 bases lay between the germline ends. The CDR3 nucleotides are TGCAGTGCTAGGGTCGGGGCGGTTCAGTACTTC. It is translated as CSARVGAVQYF.

The table lists this clonotype with a few counts. The chain has TRBV5-5 and TRBJ2-7, with no clear D. The CDR3 sequence is 11 residues long. The V and J ends lost 6 bases and 3 bases respectively, with 7 bases between them. Germline CDR1 reads SGHKS; CDR2 reads YYEKEE (reference sequence). CDR3 coding DNA: TGTGCCAGCACCCTAAACTACGAGCAGTACTTC. Its translation: CASTLNYEQYF.

This chain connects TRBV10-3 to TRBJ2-1; TRBD2 aligns across 12 bases. Looked up from germline, CDR1 is ENHRY and CDR2 is SYGVKD. This CDR3 contains 15 residues. V gave up 3 bases and J gave up 15 bases; unmatched junction bases: 12. CDR3 residues: CAISDQLLAGGLLFF. The CDR3 DNA sequence: TGTGCCATCAGTGACCAGCTTCTAGCGGGGGGGCTGCTGTTCTTC.

The genes are TRBV7-6 and TRBJ1-2; 8 positions agree with TRBD1. This CDR3 has 16 amino acids. CDR1 and CDR2 from the germline V gene are SGHVS and FNYEAQ. J was trimmed by 6 bases and V by 4 bases; bases with no gene match: 13. DNA of the CDR3: TGTGCCAGCAGCTACCAGCCGGGACAGGTACAGGATGGCTACACCTTC. Its translation is CASSYQPGQVQDGYTF.

This CDR3 reads CSVAGTEETQYF. In DNA, the CDR3 is TGCAGCGTTGCCGGGACGGAAGAGACCCAGTACTTC. The J gene is TRBJ2-5, the V gene TRBV29-1; the D gene could be TRBD1 or TRBD2 (5 bases each). Germline-derived CDR1 and CDR2 are SQVTM and ANQGSEA. V lost 4 bases, J lost 3 bases, and 9 bases lay in between. The CDR3 is made up of 12 amino acids.

The V gene is TRBV12-3 or TRBV12-4, the J gene TRBJ1-2; D gene ambiguous. V lost 7 bases, J lost 0 bases, and 6 bases lay in between. This CDR3 is built from 12 residues. The CDR3 DNA follows: TGTGCCAGCAATACGGCTAACTATGGCTACACCTTC. Its translation is CASNTANYGYTF.

This clonotype has just a few counts. The rearrangement uses TRBV12-3 or TRBV12-4 and TRBJ2-7; TRBD1 is a possible D gene (6 bases). V lost 7 bases and J lost 5, with 15 bases in between. The CDR3 loop spans 13 amino acids. The CDR3 nucleotides read TGTGCCAGCACCACAGGGTTTCCAGACGAGCAGTACTTC. Translated, it gives CASTTGFPDEQYF.

This clonotype was seen a single time. V is TRBV6-6 and J is TRBJ2-7; no clear D gene. Per germline, CDR1 MNHNY and CDR2 SVGAGI (reference sequence). The CDR3 runs to 13 residues. Trimming left V 6 bases short and J 0 bases short, with 9 bases between. The CDR3 DNA sequence: TGTGCCAGCAGACACAGTAGCTCCTACGAGCAGTACTTC. Its translation: CASRHSSSYEQYF.

The chain recombines TRBV12-3 or TRBV12-4 with TRBJ2-7; D not resolved. The CDR3 runs 12 residues. With 7 bases removed from V and 9 bases from J, the gap between germline ends came to 16 bases. CDR3 region: CASTQGSWGQYF. DNA for the CDR3: TGTGCCAGCACCCAAGGGTCTTGGGGGCAGTACTTC.

This clonotype showed up many times. The V call is TRBV6-5, the J call TRBJ2-3; 10 nucleotides align to TRBD2. The germline V gene encodes CDR1 MNHEY and CDR2 SVGAGI. CDR3 length: 15 residues. V was clipped by 2 bases and J by 3 bases; unmatched bases: 2. The CDR3 region has the DNA TGTGCCAGCAGTTACCGGACTAGCGGTACAGATACGCAGTATTTT. Its translation: CASSYRTSGTDTQYF.